This passage covers 20 T cell receptor beta chains from one sample sequenced in a study of T-cell memory formation after mild COVID-19. TCRdb called the 5' RACE reads again in MiXCR, with one record for every CDR3 protein. The sample consists of 80,000 to 130,000 distinct CDR3 sequences, 11% of them appearing once. The sequenced material came from PBMCs or a T cell subset sorted from them (not recorded which). The receptors were sampled from a man aged 18-30 years who had mild COVID-19 (a few samples of this study predate the infection). Cell type and time point are not known.

The chain recombines TRBV7-9 with TRBJ1-4; D is undetermined. The CDR3 covers 17 residues. Deletions cut 5 bases from V and 7 bases from J, with 23 bases between. Germline V CDR1 and CDR2: SEHNR, FQNEAQ (reference sequence). The CDR3 DNA reads as TGTGCCAGCAGCACCCAGGCGGGTCCTAACGCGGGTGAAAAACTGTTTTTT. The encoded protein is CASSTQAGPNAGEKLFF.

The chain combines TRBV12-3 or TRBV12-4 with TRBJ1-1; the D is unclear. The CDR3 sequence is 12 residues long. Trimming took off 8 bases at V and 5 bases at J, with 12 bases between the two ends. The CDR3 nucleotides read TGTGCCAGCGGATATAGGAGGACTGAAGCTTTCTTT. Its translation: CASGYRRTEAFF.

This clonotype showed up just a few times. J is TRBJ1-1 and V is TRBV7-9; D gene ambiguous. This CDR3 has 15 amino acids. The germline gives CDR1 SEHNR, CDR2 FQNEAQ (reference sequence). Trimming left V 3 bases short and J 3 bases short, with 14 bases between. CDR3 sequence (DNA): TGTGCCAGCAGCTTGAGTCGGTCTCTCGACACTGAAGCTTTCTTT. This codes for CASSLSRSLDTEAFF. Based on the CDR3 plus reference TRBV7-9 and TRBJ1-1, the full variable domain is DTGVSQNPRHKITKRGQNVTFRCDPISEHNRLYWYRQTLGQGPEFLTYFQNEAQLEKSRLLSDRFSAERPKGSFSTLEIQRTEQGDSAMYLCASSLSRSLDTEAFFGQGTRLTVV.

The rearrangement uses TRBV4-3 and TRBJ2-3; tentative D call: TRBD1 (5 bases). This CDR3 is built from 13 residues. V lost 5 bases and J lost 6, with 12 bases in between. Germline-derived CDR1 and CDR2 are LGHNA and YSLEER. The CDR3: CASSKRQTDTQYF. The CDR3 DNA sequence: TGCGCCAGCAGCAAGCGACAGACCGATACGCAGTATTTT.

The gene calls are TRBV7-2 and TRBJ2-7; D is undetermined. This CDR3 has 15 residues. Per germline, CDR1 SGHTA and CDR2 FQGNSA. V was pared by 1 base and J by 5 bases, with 15 bases between. The CDR3 here is CASSLGLWPDHEQYF. As DNA, the CDR3 is TGTGCCAGCAGCTTAGGACTCTGGCCGGACCACGAGCAGTACTTC. Complete variable domain (other parts from reference TRBV7-2 and TRBJ2-7): GAGVSQSPSNKVTEKGKDVELRCDPISGHTALYWYRQSLGQGLEFLIYFQGNSAPDKSGLPSDRFSAERTGGSVSTLTIQRTQQEDSAVYLCASSLGLWPDHEQYFGPGTRLTVT.

This clonotype was picked up many times. V and J are TRBV6-5 and TRBJ2-7; 8 bases are a match to TRBD1. The CDR3 contains 16 residues. The V gene's germline CDR1 is MNHEY and CDR2 SVGAGI. V shed 0 bases and J 0 bases; nucleotides not matched to a gene: 4. In DNA form, the CDR3 reads TGTGCCAGCAGTTACTCCGGGACAGGAAGCTCCTACGAGCAGTACTTC. Protein: CASSYSGTGSSYEQYF.

This clonotype has ten or more counts. The chain carries TRBV6-5 and TRBJ1-1, with D possibly TRBD1 on 5 matching bases. Germline V gene lookup returns CDR1 MNHEY and CDR2 SVGAGI. The CDR3 contains 13 residues. V was shortened by 2 bases and J by 5 bases, with 9 bases between the two germline ends. In DNA, the CDR3 is TGTGCCAGCAGTTACGGGGGGGGGACTGAAGCTTTCTTT. Translated: CASSYGGGTEAFF.

The gene calls are TRBV20-1 and TRBJ2-1, with D perhaps given as TRBD1 or TRBD2 (5 bases each). Trimming pared 6 bases from V and 6 bases from J, leaving 12 bases between. The CDR3 runs 12 residues. Germline-derived CDR1 and CDR2 are DFQATT and SNEGSKA (reference sequence). The chain's CDR3 is CSARDLGNEQFF. The CDR3 DNA reads as TGCAGTGCCCGGGACCTGGGCAATGAGCAGTTCTTC.

This chain joins TRBV29-1 and TRBJ2-2; no reliable D call. The CDR3 spans 13 residues. The V gene's germline CDR1 is SQVTM and CDR2 ANQGSEA. V lost 3 bases and J lost 6, with 11 bases in between. The DNA of the CDR3 is TGCAGCGTTGATTCCCAGCACCCCGGGGAGCTGTTTTTT. Residues: CSVDSQHPGELFF.

This clonotype came up a few times. The chain joins TRBV20-1 to TRBJ2-2, with no clear D. V lost 0 bases and J lost 3, with 8 bases in between. This CDR3 is 14 amino acids long. CDR1 is DFQATT and CDR2 is SNEGSKA in the germline V gene (reference sequence). The CDR3 coding sequence is TGCAGTGCTAGAGACGGGTGGGACACCGGGGAGCTGTTTTTT. Its translation is CSARDGWDTGELFF.

The DNA of the CDR3 is TGTGCCAGCAGCCCACTCCTAGGGGCTGAGACTGAAGCTTTCTTT. Translation gives CASSPLLGAETEAFF. The rearrangement links TRBV14 to TRBJ1-1; D might be TRBD1 (5 bases). V shed 4 bases and J shed 5 bases, with 17 bases lying between them. CDR1 is SGHDN and CDR2 is FVKESK in the germline V gene. CDR3 length equals 15 residues.

This clonotype has more than one count but fewer than ten. V usage is TRBV7-9 and J usage is TRBJ2-3; D is possibly TRBD1 (6 bases). The CDR3 has 15 residues. The germline gives CDR1 SEHNR, CDR2 FQNEAQ (reference sequence). V was cut by 5 bases and J by 2 bases, with 14 bases left in between. CDR3 protein: CASSPDRTDTDTQYF. Written as DNA, the CDR3 is TGTGCCAGCAGCCCCGACAGGACTGACACAGATACGCAGTATTTT.

The sample holds many counts of this clonotype. The chain has TRBV6-5 and TRBJ2-2; 10 bases are shared with TRBD2. This CDR3 has 16 amino acids. Germline CDR1 and CDR2: MNHEY and SVGAGI. V dropped 4 bases and J dropped 4; count of bases not matched to a gene: 6. This chain's CDR3 is CASSSTSGELTGELFF. The CDR3, as DNA: TGTGCCAGCAGTTCAACTAGCGGGGAGCTCACCGGGGAGCTGTTTTTT.

The chain combines TRBV6-2 or TRBV6-3 with TRBJ1-1; D is possibly TRBD1 (5 bases). In germline, CDR1 is MNHEY, CDR2 SVGEGT. Deletions cut 2 bases from V and 0 bases from J, with 10 bases between. The CDR3 length is 15 residues. The CDR3 is CASSYVAGLNTEAFF. The CDR3 region has the DNA TGTGCCAGCAGTTACGTGGCAGGGTTGAACACTGAAGCTTTCTTT.

The CDR3 nucleotides are TGTGCCAGCAGCGACACGGGACTCGAGCAGTACTTC. Residues: CASSDTGLEQYF. This chain links TRBV12-3 or TRBV12-4 with TRBJ2-7; TRBD2 might be the D (6 bases). Trimming stripped 6 bases from V and 6 bases from J, with 12 bases between. This CDR3 has 12 residues.

The V call is TRBV6-6, the J call TRBJ2-1; possible D gene TRBD2, 5 bases. V was cut by 0 bases and J by 12 bases, with 9 bases left in between. The germline CDR1 and CDR2 sequences are MNHNY and SVGAGI (reference sequence). This CDR3 contains 12 residues. CDR3 nucleotides: TGTGCCAGCAGTTACTCGATGGGAGTGCAGTTCTTC. Its translation is CASSYSMGVQFF.

Ten or more counts support this clonotype. The rearrangement links TRBV7-3 to TRBJ2-1; TRBD2 matches 10 bases. This CDR3 spans 13 amino acids. Trimming at V came to 5 bases and at J to 7 bases, leaving 2 bases not matched to a gene. Looked up from germline, CDR1 is SGHTA and CDR2 is FQGTGA. The CDR3: CASSGLAVNEQFF. The CDR3 bases are TGTGCCAGCAGCGGACTAGCGGTTAATGAGCAGTTCTTC.

The gene calls are TRBV29-1 and TRBJ2-7; 7 bases fit TRBD1. Germline CDR1 and CDR2: SQVTM and ANQGSEA. This CDR3 spans 14 amino acids. J gave up 2 bases and V 3 bases, and 7 bases lay outside the gene matches. This CDR3 reads CSVDSQGETYEQYF. The CDR3 DNA is TGCAGCGTTGATTCGCAGGGGGAGACCTACGAGCAGTACTTC.

This clonotype has a count of ten or more. The chain has TRBV19 and TRBJ1-1; D not resolved. This CDR3 region has 13 residues. The V and J ends lost 3 bases and 2 bases respectively, with 7 bases between them. Germline V gene data show CDR1 as LNHDA and CDR2 as SQIVND (reference sequence). CDR3 DNA: TGTGCCAGTAGTATCTCGGGCAACACTGAAGCTTTCTTT. It specifies CASSISGNTEAFF. Combining the CDR3 with reference TRBV19 and TRBJ1-1 gives the whole variable domain DGGITQSPKYLFRKEGQNVTLSCEQNLNHDAMYWYRQDPGQGLRLIYYSQIVNDFQKGDIAEGYSVSREKKESFPLTVTSAQKNPTAFYLCASSISGNTEAFFGQGTRLTVV.

The V gene is TRBV7-7, the J gene TRBJ2-1; D remains ambiguous. Germline V CDR1 and CDR2: SSHAT, FNYEAQ (reference sequence). CDR3 size: 13 residues. V was clipped by 5 bases and J by 9 bases, with 14 bases between them. The CDR3 loop is CASSPEDWGEQFF. The CDR3 DNA reads TGTGCCAGCAGCCCAGAGGATTGGGGTGAGCAGTTCTTC.